This T cell receptor (beta chain) was captured by sequencing in a study of T cells in Graves' hyperthyroidism and ophthalmopathy. Overall study context: Once the initial diagnosis was made, peripheral blood was obtained before any treatment.

RNA transcripts yielded amplified TCR beta CDR3 regions. The HTBI primer set was used in a first-round RT-PCR of the TCR CDR3. TCRdb called the multiplex PCR reads again in MiXCR, with one record for every CDR3 protein. The sample includes 730,000 or so distinct CDR3 sequences, about 17% of them seen just once. Initially, at the first diagnosis of hyperthyroidism and before any ophthalmopathy symptoms, blood was sampled. CDR3 length equals 15 residues. Germline-derived CDR1 and CDR2 are SGHDN and FVKESK. Losses at the gene ends were 4 bases for V and 3 bases for J; bases not matched to a gene: 6. This clonotype was sampled from a woman in her forties or fifties with Graves' hyperthyroidism that later progressed to Graves' ophthalmopathy. The chain couples TRBV14 to TRBJ1-1; 9 bases map to TRBD1. The sample taken for sequencing was blood. CDR3 in amino acids: CASSPLTGGYTEAFF. The CDR3 DNA sequence: TGTGCCAGCAGCCCCCTCACAGGGGGCTACACTGAAGCTTTCTTT.